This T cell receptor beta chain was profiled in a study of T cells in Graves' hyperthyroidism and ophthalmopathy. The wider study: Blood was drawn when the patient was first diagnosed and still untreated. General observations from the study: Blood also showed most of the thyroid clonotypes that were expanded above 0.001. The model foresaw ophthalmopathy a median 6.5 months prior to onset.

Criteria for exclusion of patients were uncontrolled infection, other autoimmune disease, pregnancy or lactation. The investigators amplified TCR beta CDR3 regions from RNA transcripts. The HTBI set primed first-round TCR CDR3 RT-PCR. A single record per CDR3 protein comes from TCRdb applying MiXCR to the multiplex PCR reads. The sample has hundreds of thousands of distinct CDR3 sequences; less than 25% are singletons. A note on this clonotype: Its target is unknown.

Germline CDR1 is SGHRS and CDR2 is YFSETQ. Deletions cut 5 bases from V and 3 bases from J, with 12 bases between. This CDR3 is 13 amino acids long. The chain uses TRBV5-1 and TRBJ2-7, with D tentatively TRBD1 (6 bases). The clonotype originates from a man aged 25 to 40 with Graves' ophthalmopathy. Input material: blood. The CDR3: CASSYDRYYEQYF. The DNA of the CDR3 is TGCGCCAGCAGTTACGACAGGTACTACGAGCAGTACTTC. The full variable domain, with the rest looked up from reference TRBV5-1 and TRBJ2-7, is KAGVTQTPRYLIKTRGQQVTLSCSPISGHRSVSWYQQTPGQGLQFLFEYFSETQRNKGNFPGRFSGRQFSNSRSEMNVSTLELGDSALYLCASSYDRYYEQYFGPGTRLTVT.